The 27 T cell receptor beta chains listed next were all sequenced from one sample in a study of cytomegalovirus exposure and HLA in healthy donors (dated by TCRdb to about 2017). Libraries were prepared through the immunoSEQ multiplex PCR assay. For the multiplex PCR, a mixture combining 60 forward primers for TCR Vbeta segments and 13 reverse primers for TCR Jbeta segments was used. TCRdb retrieved this table from immuneACCESS and kept in-frame rearrangements only. Not all clones are present; in checked studies, unresolved V genes account for under half, and no reason is known for the remainder. In all, the sample holds 130,000 or so clones, and approximately 60% of those were seen once. The ten largest account for around 2.5% of the sample. The sample taken for sequencing was PBMCs. The source of these receptors is a woman in her 40s in good health and CMV-seronegative.

CDR3 region: CASRGRGLGSYEQYF. In nucleotides, the CDR3 is TGTGCCAGCAGGGGGAGGGGGTTGGGCTCCTACGAGCAGTACTTC. The rearrangement links TRBV7-8 to TRBJ2-7; perhaps TRBD2 as D (7 bases). Trimming took off 6 bases at V and 0 bases at J, with 15 bases between the two ends. Germline V gene lookup returns CDR1 SGHVS and CDR2 FQNEAQ. The length of the CDR3 is 15 residues.

The chain couples TRBV7-9 to TRBJ2-1, with TRBD2 matching 9 bases. Germline values: CDR1 SEHNR, CDR2 FQNEAQ (reference sequence). The length of the CDR3 is 15 residues. The V gene end was trimmed by 1 base and the J gene end by 8 bases; junction bases not matched to a gene: 6. CDR3 nucleotide sequence: TGTGCCAGCAGCTTAGGGTTAGCGGGGGAATATGAGCAGTTCTTC. This sequence encodes CASSLGLAGEYEQFF.

Only a few counts were recorded for this clone. V usage is TRBV25-1 and J usage is TRBJ2-3; perhaps TRBD1 as D (5 bases). CDR1 and CDR2 (germline): MGHDK, SYGVNS. Deletions cut 2 bases from V and 4 bases from J, with 10 bases between. The CDR3 sequence is 14 residues long. The CDR3 reads CASSEGGRADTQYF. CDR3 coding DNA: TGTGCCAGCAGTGAAGGTGGCAGGGCAGATACGCAGTATTTT. The full variable domain, completed using reference TRBV25-1 and TRBJ2-3, is EADIYQTPRYLVIGTGKKITLECSQTMGHDKMYWYQQDPGMELHLIHYSYGVNSTEKGDLSSESTVSRIRTEHFPLTLESARPSHTSQYLCASSEGGRADTQYFGPGTRLTVL.

The rearrangement joins TRBV18 to TRBJ2-7, with a weak D call TRBD1 (5 bases). Trimming removed 4 bases at V and 4 bases at J, with 17 bases between. The CDR3 contains 15 residues. Per germline, CDR1 KGHSH and CDR2 LQKENI. CDR3 region: CASSLPYPGIYEQYF. DNA of the CDR3: TGTGCCAGCTCACTGCCGTACCCAGGGATATACGAGCAGTACTTC. The variable domain in full, with the rest retrieved from reference TRBV18 and TRBJ2-7, is NAGVMQNPRHLVRRRGQEARLRCSPMKGHSHVYWYRQLPEEGLKFMVYLQKENIIDESGMPKERFSAEFPKEGPSILRIQQVVRGDSAAYFCASSLPYPGIYEQYFGPGTRLTVT.

This chain uses TRBV6-1 with TRBJ2-2; D is undetermined. V dropped 4 bases and J dropped 2 bases, with 8 bases sitting between them. Germline V gene lookup returns CDR1 MNHNS and CDR2 SASEGT. The CDR3 is 14 amino acids. The CDR3: CASSADFNTGELFF. DNA of the CDR3: TGTGCCAGCAGTGCCGACTTCAACACCGGGGAGCTGTTTTTT.

This clone was counted a few times. This chain links TRBV4-1 with TRBJ2-2; TRBD1 is a possible D gene (6 bases). Trimming took off 4 bases at V and 5 bases at J, with 17 bases between the two ends. Germline loops: CDR1 MGHRA, CDR2 YSYEKL. This CDR3 is built from 16 residues. The CDR3 coding sequence is TGCGCCAGCAGCCGGCGGGCAGGGGCCTTAACCGGGGAGCTGTTTTTT. This codes for CASSRRAGALTGELFF.

This clone was found a few times. This sequence joins TRBV27 and TRBJ1-2; 9 nucleotides line up with TRBD1. J lost 6 bases, V lost 6 bases, and 5 bases had no gene match. CDR1 is MNHEY, CDR2 SMNVEV, per germline (reference sequence). This CDR3 has 13 amino acids. CDR3 amino acids: CASRTGGKNGYTF. In nucleotides, the CDR3 is TGTGCCAGCAGGACAGGGGGTAAGAATGGCTACACCTTC.

By its share, this clone is medium-sized. The chain joins TRBV10-1 to TRBJ2-3, with D tentatively TRBD1 (5 bases). Trimming shortened V by 5 bases and J by 7 bases, and 10 bases separated the two germline ends. The CDR3 has 12 residues. CDR1 WNHNN and CDR2 SYGVQD come from the germline V gene (reference sequence). In DNA form, the CDR3 reads TGCGCCAGCAGTAGGGGTTCGAATACGCAGTATTTT. Amino acids: CASSRGSNTQYF.

CDR3 loop: CASSQDPVTVPYLSPLHF. As DNA, the CDR3 is TGCGCCAGCAGCCAAGATCCAGTAACAGTCCCCTACCTTTCACCCCTCCACTTT. The gene calls are TRBV4-3 and TRBJ1-6, with D unresolved. Germline CDR1 LGHNA, CDR2 YSLEER. The CDR3 is 18 residues long. The ends were cut back, 0 bases at V and 9 bases at J, with 21 bases in the middle.

A note on this clone: At one boundary the junction diverges from the germline segment, which might be a read error. The chain has TRBV29-1 and TRBJ1-1; D unclear. Per germline, CDR1 SQVTM and CDR2 ANQGSEA. The CDR3 loop spans 11 amino acids. The CDR3 DNA is TGCAGCGTTGAAGACCCGGGCAGCGGACCCTTT. It specifies CSVEDPGSGPF.

There are a few counts of this clone. This sequence joins TRBV11-2 and TRBJ2-1, with a tentative D call TRBD2 (5 bases). CDR3 length equals 15 residues. Germline V gives CDR1 SGHAT, CDR2 FQNNGV. The V end was cut by 5 bases, the J end by 4 bases, with 15 bases between. CDR3 sequence (DNA): TGTGCCAGCAGCCTGGAGGACTTTGGATACAATGAGCAGTTCTTC. This translates into CASSLEDFGYNEQFF.

The chain uses TRBV2 and TRBJ2-2, with TRBD1 identical over 9 bases. CDR1 and CDR2 from the germline V gene are SNHLY and FYNNEI. J gave up 3 bases and V 6 bases, and 2 bases lay outside the gene matches. The CDR3 spans 14 residues. As DNA, the CDR3 is TGTGCCAGCAGGGGACAGGGTTACACCGGGGAGCTGTTTTTT. It encodes CASRGQGYTGELFF.

This rearrangement joins TRBV2 to TRBJ2-3, with D possibly TRBD2 on 7 matching bases. Germline-derived CDR1 and CDR2 are SNHLY and FYNNEI. V was cut by 8 bases and J by 0 bases, with 18 bases left in between. There are 16 residues in the CDR3. The CDR3 nucleotides read TGTGCCAGCCGGGGGGCTAGCGGAAGGAGCACAGATACGCAGTATTTT. Its protein product is CASRGASGRSTDTQYF.

The chain uses TRBV15 and TRBJ1-4; 7 bases are shared with TRBD1. Germline CDR1 LNHNV, CDR2 YYDKDF (reference sequence). Germline trimming cut 3 bases from V and 4 bases from J; bases unmatched to any gene: 8. This CDR3 spans 16 amino acids. The CDR3 reads CATSSGEQGINEKLFF. In nucleotides, the CDR3 is TGTGCCACCAGCAGCGGGGAACAGGGGATTAATGAAAAACTGTTTTTT.

This clone came up a few times. The V call is TRBV5-1, the J call TRBJ1-1; TRBD1 matches at 7 bases. Germline values: CDR1 SGHRS, CDR2 YFSETQ. The CDR3 is 15 residues long. With 3 bases clipped from V and 4 bases from J, the junction kept 9 bases outside the gene matches. Here the CDR3 reads CASSSDRVGGTEAFF. CDR3 in DNA: TGCGCCAGCAGCTCCGACAGGGTCGGGGGCACTGAAGCTTTCTTT.

This clone was picked up a small number of times. The chain is built from TRBV6-5 and TRBJ1-5; tentative D call: TRBD1 (6 bases). V lost 6 bases and J 3 bases, leaving 12 bases between the germline ends. The CDR3 loop spans 14 amino acids. Per the germline V gene, CDR1 is MNHEY and CDR2 is SVGAGI. CDR3 nucleotide sequence: TGTGCCAGCAGCCCTGGACAGTTCAATCAGCCCCAGCATTTT. Protein product: CASSPGQFNQPQHF.

The chain recombines TRBV7-3 with TRBJ2-3, with D unclear. CDR3 length: 13 residues. Germline V gene data show CDR1 as SGHTA and CDR2 as FQGTGA. The V and J ends lost 3 bases and 5 bases respectively, with 9 bases between them. CDR3 in DNA: TGTGCCAGCAGCTTCTCGGTAAGAGATACGCAGTATTTT. Protein product: CASSFSVRDTQYF.

The chain recombines TRBV5-1 with TRBJ1-1, with D possibly TRBD1 on 5 matching bases. This CDR3 is 14 amino acids long. The V gene's germline CDR1 is SGHRS and CDR2 YFSETQ. Trimming pared 3 bases from V and 0 bases from J, leaving 9 bases between. Written as DNA, the CDR3 is TGCGCCAGCAGCTCCGGACACATGAACACTGAAGCTTTCTTT. This gives the protein CASSSGHMNTEAFF.

The table lists this clone with a count of one. This chain links TRBV15 with TRBJ2-7, with a possible D match to TRBD1 (5 bases). The germline V gene has CDR1 LNHNV and CDR2 YYDKDF (reference sequence). The CDR3 contains 14 residues. Trimming cost V 1 base and J 3 bases, with 10 bases left between them. The CDR3: CATSRGNQGYEQYF. CDR3 nucleotide sequence: TGTGCCACCAGCAGAGGGAACCAGGGCTACGAGCAGTACTTC. Full variable domain (rest looked up from reference TRBV15 and TRBJ2-7): DAMVIQNPRYQVTQFGKPVTLSCSQTLNHNVMYWYQQKSSQAPKLLFHYYDKDFNNEADTPDNFQSRRPNTSFCFLDIRSPGLGDTAMYLCATSRGNQGYEQYFGPGTRLTVT.

This chain connects TRBV19 to TRBJ2-3; D is possibly TRBD2 (6 bases). Between the trimmed V and J ends, which lost 5 bases and 3 bases, there was a span of 15 bases. The CDR3 is 15 amino acids. CDR1 and CDR2 (germline): LNHDA, SQIVND (reference sequence). The CDR3 reads CASSSAGRRTDTQYF. For the CDR3, the DNA is TGTGCCAGTAGTTCCGCGGGGAGGAGAACAGATACGCAGTATTTT.

CDR3 in amino acids: CASSLEQTTGELFF. The CDR3 nucleotides read TGTGCCAGCAGCTTGGAGCAGACCACCGGGGAGCTGTTTTTT. The chain employs TRBV7-2 and TRBJ2-2; no definite D call. Germline loops: CDR1 SGHTA, CDR2 FQGNSA. Trimming removed 3 bases at V and 4 bases at J, with 9 bases between. The CDR3 runs 14 residues.

This clone has just a few counts. J is TRBJ2-7 and V is TRBV7-6, with 9 bases matching TRBD1. The CDR3 extends over 14 amino acids. V shed 6 bases, J shed 3 bases, and the junction held 6 bases outside the gene matches. Germline assignment: CDR1 SGHVS and CDR2 FNYEAQ. The CDR3 region has the DNA TGTGCCAGCAGTCCGGGACAGGGCGTCTACGAGCAGTACTTC. Encoded protein: CASSPGQGVYEQYF.

CDR3 protein: CASSPTGDMNTEAFF. CDR3 nucleotides: TGCGCCAGCAGCCCGACAGGGGACATGAACACTGAAGCTTTCTTT. The chain links TRBV5-1 to TRBJ1-1; 8 positions match TRBD1. The V gene's germline CDR1 is SGHRS and CDR2 YFSETQ. The V gene end was trimmed by 4 bases and the J gene end by 0 bases; junction bases not matched to a gene: 5. This CDR3 comprises 15 residues.

This clone has just a few counts. The rearrangement uses TRBV9 and TRBJ2-1, with 7 bases matching TRBD2. Losses at the gene ends were 2 bases for V and 3 bases for J; bases not matched to a gene: 8. The CDR3 runs 16 residues. The germline CDR1 and CDR2 sequences are SGDLS and YYNGEE. CDR3 DNA: TGTGCCAGCAGCGTTGGGACTACTCCTCTCTACAATGAGCAGTTCTTC. It specifies CASSVGTTPLYNEQFF.

This clone was picked up a small number of times. This chain uses TRBV29-1 with TRBJ1-2; 8 bases match TRBD1. Looked up from germline, CDR1 is SQVTM and CDR2 is ANQGSEA. CDR3 size: 14 residues. The ends lost 4 bases at V and 0 bases at J; junction bases unmatched: 4. The CDR3 reads CSVGTGSTNYGYTF. CDR3 nucleotide sequence: TGCAGCGTTGGGACAGGGTCTACTAACTATGGCTACACCTTC.

The genes are TRBV5-4 and TRBJ1-1, with TRBD1 matching over 8 bases. The germline gives CDR1 SGHNT, CDR2 YYREEE (reference sequence). V was pared by 4 bases and J by 6 bases, with 8 bases of the junction left unmatched. The CDR3 contains 14 residues. This CDR3 is CASSLIQGDAEAFF. The CDR3 DNA follows: TGTGCCAGCAGCCTCATACAGGGGGACGCTGAAGCTTTCTTT. The full variable domain, its missing parts supplied by reference TRBV5-4 and TRBJ1-1, is ETGVTQSPTHLIKTRGQQVTLRCSSQSGHNTVSWYQQALGQGPQFIFQYYREEENGRGNFPPRFSGLQFPNYSSELNVNALELDDSALYLCASSLIQGDAEAFFGQGTRLTVV.

This clone has just a few counts. J is TRBJ2-5 and V is TRBV9; D unresolved. The CDR3 spans 13 residues. The germline V gene has CDR1 SGDLS and CDR2 YYNGEE. V dropped 1 base and J dropped 5 bases, with 9 bases sitting between them. CDR3 residues: CASSVSPEETQYF. In DNA form, the CDR3 reads TGTGCCAGCAGCGTAAGCCCTGAGGAGACCCAGTACTTC. Full variable domain (rest looked up from reference TRBV9 and TRBJ2-5): DSGVTQTPKHLITATGQRVTLRCSPRSGDLSVYWYQQSLDQGLQFLIQYYNGEERAKGNILERFSAQQFPDLHSELNLSSLELGDSALYFCASSVSPEETQYFGPGTRLLVL.